Following are 29 T cell receptor beta chains from one sample sequenced in a study of blood T cell repertoires in COVID-19. Sequencing was performed with immunoSEQ multiplex PCR; in TCRdb, only in-frame clones are kept and a portion is missing. The data show 95,000 to 150,000 clones, around 90% seen once. Specimen: peripheral blood. Receptors were obtained from a woman in her fifties or sixties with COVID-19, enrolled during active disease.

This clone has only a few counts. The chain is built from TRBV4-1 and TRBJ2-1, with D possibly TRBD2 on 7 matching bases. The CDR3 consists of 14 residues. Trimming took off 7 bases at V and 7 bases at J, with 17 bases between the two ends. Germline V lookup: CDR1 MGHRA, CDR2 YSYEKL. CDR3 protein: CASMRGGADNEQFF. The CDR3 DNA follows: TGCGCCAGCATGAGGGGGGGGGCCGATAATGAGCAGTTCTTC.

This clone occurred once. The J gene is TRBJ2-2, the V gene TRBV7-7; 7 positions agree with TRBD1. The V and J ends lost 5 bases and 0 bases, in that order; junction bases with no gene match: 3. CDR3 length: 15 residues. The germline CDR1 and CDR2 sequences are SSHAT and FNYEAQ (reference sequence). CDR3 nucleotide sequence: TGTGCCAGCAGCCCCGGGACAGCGAACACCGGGGAGCTGTTTTTT. As protein: CASSPGTANTGELFF.

The rearrangement joins TRBV19 to TRBJ2-1; perhaps TRBD1 as D (6 bases). The CDR3 consists of 13 residues. CDR1 and CDR2 from the germline V gene are LNHDA and SQIVND (reference sequence). The V end was cut by 4 bases, the J end by 5 bases, with 9 bases between. CDR3 protein: CASSRGQNNEQFF. The CDR3 DNA sequence: TGTGCCAGTAGTAGAGGACAGAACAATGAGCAGTTCTTC.

This chain connects TRBV6-4 to TRBJ1-1; TRBD1 matches at 8 bases. Trimming took 5 bases from V and 5 from J; bases not matched to a gene: 4. There are 13 residues in the CDR3. Germline V gives CDR1 MRHNA, CDR2 SNTAGT. CDR3 nucleotides: TGTGCCAGCAGTCAGGGGGCAGGGACTGAAGCTTTCTTT. It yields the protein CASSQGAGTEAFF.

The chain links TRBV3-1 (or the pseudogene TRBV3-2) to TRBJ1-3, with D possibly being TRBD1 (5 bases). Germline assignment: CDR1 LGHDT and CDR2 YNNKEL (reference sequence). With 6 bases removed from V and 0 bases from J, the gap between germline ends came to 12 bases. The CDR3 spans 15 residues. CDR3 residues: CASSPGTLSGNTIYF. The CDR3 bases are TGTGCCAGCAGTCCAGGGACTCTCTCTGGAAACACCATATATTTT.

This clone was detected only once. This chain uses TRBV2 with TRBJ1-5; the match to TRBD1 covers 7 bases. The CDR3 is made up of 17 amino acids. Trimming removed 3 bases from V and 0 bases from J; junction bases left unmatched: 8. Germline V gene sequence: CDR1 SNHLY, CDR2 FYNNEI. The CDR3 is CASSDPRQGDSNQPQHF. CDR3 nucleotides: TGTGCCAGCAGTGACCCCAGACAGGGCGATAGCAATCAGCCCCAGCATTTT.

This chain uses TRBV10-3 with TRBJ1-5; D remains unclear. From germline, CDR1 is ENHRY and CDR2 SYGVKD. The length of the CDR3 is 13 residues. V dropped 3 bases and J dropped 0 bases, with 3 bases sitting between them. The CDR3 region is CAISEYSNQPQHF. CDR3 DNA: TGTGCCATCAGTGAATATAGCAATCAGCCCCAGCATTTT.

This chain connects TRBV4-3 to TRBJ2-2; tentative D call: TRBD1 (5 bases). The V gene's germline CDR1 is LGHNA and CDR2 YSLEER. The V and J ends lost 0 bases and 4 bases respectively, with 9 bases between them. The CDR3 sequence is 15 residues long. CDR3 in DNA: TGCGCCAGCAGCCAAGAGGGGCCGGCCACCGGGGAGCTGTTTTTT. This sequence encodes CASSQEGPATGELFF.

The chain joins TRBV13 to TRBJ1-6, with D maybe TRBD1 (5 bases). The germline V gene has CDR1 PRHDT and CDR2 FYEKMQ (reference sequence). This CDR3 spans 15 amino acids. Trimming removed 2 bases at V and 5 bases at J, with 10 bases between. The chain's CDR3 is CASSLQGRNNSPLHF. CDR3 DNA: TGTGCCAGCAGCTTACAGGGAAGAAATAATTCACCCCTCCACTTT.

The chain recombines TRBV7-9 with TRBJ2-2; D is unclear. CDR1 and CDR2 (germline): SEHNR, FQNEAQ (reference sequence). The V end was cut by 3 bases, the J end by 5 bases, with 10 bases between. CDR3 length: 14 amino acids. CDR3 sequence (DNA): TGTGCCAGCAGCTTCGACACTGGGACCGGGGAGCTGTTTTTT. Translating it yields CASSFDTGTGELFF.

With respect to this clone: Its ends do not fully match the called genes, so a read error is possible. CDR3 sequence (DNA): TGTGCCAGCAGGCCCCAGTATTATAGCTATCAGCCCCAGCATTTT. Its protein product is CASRPQYYSYQPQHF. The chain employs TRBV27 and TRBJ1-5; no clear D. This CDR3 region has 15 residues. CDR1 is MNHEY and CDR2 is SMNVEV in the germline V gene (reference sequence).

The chain is built from TRBV9 and TRBJ2-5; D remains ambiguous. This CDR3 comprises 11 residues. CDR1 SGDLS and CDR2 YYNGEE come from the germline V gene. Between the trimmed V and J ends, which lost 4 bases and 6 bases, there was a span of 7 bases. As DNA, the CDR3 is TGTGCCAGCAGCAGAGATAAGACCCAGTACTTC. It yields the protein CASSRDKTQYF.

V usage is TRBV19 and J usage is TRBJ1-4, with no clear D. This CDR3 has 14 residues. Germline assignment: CDR1 LNHDA and CDR2 SQIVND (reference sequence). V was clipped by 3 bases and J by 0 bases, with 5 bases between them. Here the CDR3 reads CASSMGATNEKLFF. CDR3 sequence (DNA): TGTGCCAGTAGTATGGGAGCAACTAATGAAAAACTGTTTTTT. Complete variable domain (other parts from reference TRBV19 and TRBJ1-4): DGGITQSPKYLFRKEGQNVTLSCEQNLNHDAMYWYRQDPGQGLRLIYYSQIVNDFQKGDIAEGYSVSREKKESFPLTVTSAQKNPTAFYLCASSMGATNEKLFFGSGTQLSVL.

This sequence joins TRBV6-6 and TRBJ2-7, with 7 bases aligning to TRBD2. Trimming removed 0 bases from V and 2 bases from J; junction bases left unmatched: 4. The length of the CDR3 is 15 residues. CDR1 and CDR2 (germline): MNHNY, SVGAGI (reference sequence). The CDR3 sequence is CASSYSMTSTYEQYF. The CDR3 region has the DNA TGTGCCAGCAGTTACTCGATGACTAGCACCTACGAGCAGTACTTC.

The J gene is TRBJ2-2, the V gene TRBV18, with 7 bases lining up with TRBD1. The germline V gene encodes CDR1 KGHSH and CDR2 LQKENI. V gave up 4 bases and J gave up 0 bases; unmatched junction bases: 8. The CDR3 spans 17 residues. In DNA form, the CDR3 reads TGTGCCAGCTCACGCAACGGACAGGCTACGAACACCGGGGAGCTGTTTTTT. Protein sequence: CASSRNGQATNTGELFF.

The rearrangement links TRBV9 to TRBJ2-7, with 7 positions matching TRBD1. V dropped 7 bases and J dropped 6; count of bases not matched to a gene: 10. Germline loops: CDR1 SGDLS, CDR2 YYNGEE. This CDR3 is built from 13 residues. CDR3 residues: CASSIGTGVEQYF. DNA of the CDR3: TGTGCCAGCTCCATCGGCACAGGGGTCGAGCAGTACTTC.

The J gene is TRBJ2-7, the V gene TRBV11-2, with TRBD1 matching 8 bases. The junction had 8 bases not matched to a gene; V was cut back by 3 bases and J by 1 base. Looked up from germline, CDR1 is SGHAT and CDR2 is FQNNGV. The CDR3 runs 16 residues. The CDR3, as DNA: TGTGCCAGCAGCTTTAGATTGGGGACAGGTTCCTACGAGCAGTACTTC. It specifies CASSFRLGTGSYEQYF.

V is TRBV18 and J is TRBJ2-7, with D perhaps matching TRBD1 (6 bases). From germline, CDR1 is KGHSH and CDR2 LQKENI. This CDR3 contains 13 residues. With 3 bases removed from V and 5 bases from J, the gap between germline ends came to 11 bases. The CDR3 protein is CASSPGARHEQYF. CDR3 bases: TGTGCCAGCTCACCGGGGGCTCGCCACGAGCAGTACTTC.

This chain uses TRBV4-2 with TRBJ1-1; D perhaps matches TRBD1 (6 bases). Trimming pared 1 base from V and 10 bases from J, leaving 13 bases between. Germline lookup yields CDR1 LGHNA and CDR2 YNFKEQ. The CDR3 is made up of 13 amino acids. CDR3 coding DNA: TGTGCCAGCAGCCAAGCACAGGGCTCCACAGCTTTCTTT. This codes for CASSQAQGSTAFF.

The rearrangement joins TRBV19 to TRBJ2-7, with 7 bases that match TRBD2. Germline V gene sequence: CDR1 LNHDA, CDR2 SQIVND (reference sequence). The CDR3 is made up of 15 amino acids. V was pared by 3 bases and J by 2 bases, with 7 bases of the junction left unmatched. CDR3 region: CASSISSSGAYEQYF. In nucleotides, the CDR3 is TGTGCCAGTAGTATTTCGTCCAGCGGGGCCTACGAGCAGTACTTC.

This clone occurred once. The rearrangement joins TRBV2 to TRBJ2-3; tentative D call: TRBD1 (6 bases). Germline V gene sequence: CDR1 SNHLY, CDR2 FYNNEI. V shed 7 bases and J shed 6 bases, with 14 bases lying between them. This CDR3 comprises 13 residues. CDR3: CASKGDPGDTQYF. DNA of the CDR3: TGTGCCAGCAAGGGGGACCCAGGGGATACGCAGTATTTT.

The chain recombines TRBV19 with TRBJ1-3; a possible D gene is TRBD1 (6 bases). Trimming removed 7 bases at V and 3 bases at J, with 7 bases between. Germline CDR1 LNHDA, CDR2 SQIVND (reference sequence). CDR3 size: 12 residues. The CDR3 loop reads CASNRDGNTIYF. CDR3 nucleotides: TGTGCCAGTAACAGGGATGGAAACACCATATATTTT.

The chain uses TRBV18 and TRBJ1-6; D is possibly TRBD1 (6 bases). In germline, CDR1 is KGHSH, CDR2 LQKENI. CDR3 length equals 15 residues. The germline V and J ends were trimmed by 1 base and 8 bases, with 12 bases remaining between them. For the CDR3, the DNA is TGTGCCAGCTCACCACTGCCCCCAGGGGATTCACCCCTCCACTTT. Amino acid sequence: CASSPLPPGDSPLHF.

The chain joins TRBV3-1 (or the pseudogene TRBV3-2) to TRBJ1-1; D not certain. Germline CDR1 reads LGHDT; CDR2 reads YNNKEL (reference sequence). The CDR3 loop spans 14 amino acids. Trimming took 1 base from V and 7 from J, leaving 13 bases between them. The CDR3 region is CASSQGHGRGEAFF. CDR3 DNA: TGTGCCAGCAGCCAAGGCCATGGCCGGGGTGAAGCTTTCTTT.

The chain couples TRBV4-1 to TRBJ1-6; weak D call: TRBD1 (6 bases). V lost 1 base to trimming and J lost 8 bases, with 15 bases between them. The CDR3 spans 16 residues. Looked up from germline, CDR1 is MGHRA and CDR2 is YSYEKL. Here the CDR3 DNA reads TGCGCCAGCAGCCAAGTGGGTCGGACAGTTGATTCACCCCTCCACTTT. Translating it yields CASSQVGRTVDSPLHF.

The chain joins TRBV15 to TRBJ1-2; D is possibly TRBD1 (6 bases). The CDR3 covers 15 residues. V lost 8 bases and J lost 5, with 21 bases in between. Germline values: CDR1 LNHNV, CDR2 YYDKDF (reference sequence). Here the CDR3 reads CATQRGEGDNYGYTF. The CDR3 DNA sequence: TGTGCCACCCAAAGGGGAGAGGGGGATAATTATGGCTACACCTTC.

This clone showed up just once. The J gene is TRBJ1-2, the V gene TRBV4-1; D is uncertain. CDR3 size: 13 residues. The germline V gene has CDR1 MGHRA and CDR2 YSYEKL. V was clipped by 0 bases and J by 8 bases, with 10 bases between them. CDR3 in amino acids: CASSQDREGGYTF. For the CDR3, the DNA is TGCGCCAGCAGCCAAGACAGAGAGGGAGGCTACACCTTC.

V is TRBV20-1 and J is TRBJ2-7; D is uncertain. Trimming took 3 bases from V and 3 from J, leaving 9 bases between them. Germline CDR1 DFQATT, CDR2 SNEGSKA (reference sequence). This CDR3 region has 12 residues. This CDR3 is CSASALSYEQYF. The CDR3 coding sequence is TGCAGTGCTAGTGCCCTAAGCTACGAGCAGTACTTC.

The chain employs TRBV11-2 and TRBJ1-6; 9 nucleotides align to TRBD1. V shed 1 base and J 3 bases; nucleotides not matched to a gene: 4. Germline V lookup: CDR1 SGHAT, CDR2 FQNNGV. The CDR3 length is 17 residues. DNA of the CDR3: TGTGCCAGCAGCTTAGCACAGGGGGCCTACTATAATTCACCCCTCCACTTT. This sequence encodes CASSLAQGAYYNSPLHF.